The rows below give T cell receptor beta chains drawn from one sample of a study of patients and donors after allogeneic stem cell transplantation. One entry per CDR3 protein results from TCRdb running MiXCR on the RT-PCR reads. Here the sample spans approximately 170,000 distinct CDR3 sequences, 30% being singletons. Sequenced input: blood, either unsorted or a sorted T cell fraction (not recorded which). The receptors were gathered from a human donor who was either an allogeneic HSCT recipient or a stem cell or donor lymphocyte infusion donor (not recorded which). It is not recorded whose cells these are; they may come from a transplant donor. The CDR3 runs from the conserved cysteine through the conserved F or W. D genes are given only for firm matches. Part of the rows lack a size; the others show once, few, many or a class for expanded clones.

few,TRBJ2-1,TRBD2,TRBV4-3,TGCGCCAGCAAGCGGGAGGGCAACTCCTACAATGAGCAGTTCTTC,CASKREGNSYNEQFF
few,TRBJ2-5,NA,TRBV4-1,TGCGCCAGCAGCCAGATTGCGGGGCCAACTTACTTC,CASSQIAGPTYF
once,TRBJ1-1,TRBD1,TRBV25-1,TGTGCCAGCCAAGGGGGGACAGGGACGAGGAACACTGAAGCTTTCTTT,CASQGGTGTRNTEAFF
NA,TRBJ2-1,NA,TRBV10-2,TGCGCCAGCAGTGACCCCGACGCCTTTAGAGGGGATGAGCAGTTCTTC,CASSDPDAFRGDEQFF
NA,TRBJ1-2,TRBD1,TRBV15,TGTGCCACCAGCAGAGATCCCCGCGGGACAGGGAACTATGGCTACACCTTC,CATSRDPRGTGNYGYTF
NA,TRBJ2-4,NA,TRBV6-6,TGTGCCAGTTCTACACCGGGAAACATTCAGTACTTC,CASSTPGNIQYF
many,TRBJ1-5,NA,TRBV5-4,TGTGCCAGCAGCTGGGACTGGGATCAGCCCCAGCATTTT,CASSWDWDQPQHF
many,TRBJ1-6,NA,TRBV12-3/TRBV12-4,TGTGCCAGCAGTTTCGGGTGGGGGAGCTCCTATAATTCACCCCTCCACTTT,CASSFGWGSSYNSPLHF
many,TRBJ1-2,TRBD1,TRBV29-1,TGCAGCGTAGACAGGGAGTTTGCCTATGGCTACACCTTC,CSVDREFAYGYTF
NA,TRBJ1-5,NA,TRBV4-3,TGCGCCAGCAGCCAAGGCAGGGAAAGACTTCAGCCCCAGCATTTT,CASSQGRERLQPQHF
NA,TRBJ2-1,TRBD2,TRBV20-1,TGCAGTGCTTGCCCGGTTGGACTAGGCGGGAATGAGCAGTTCTTC,CSACPVGLGGNEQFF
few,TRBJ1-4,NA,TRBV11-2,TGTGCCAGCAGCTTAGGGGCTGAAAAACTGTTTTTT,CASSLGAEKLFF
NA,TRBJ2-2,NA,TRBV24-1,TGTGCCACCAGTGATTTGACAGGGACCGGGGAGCTGTTTTTT,CATSDLTGTGELFF
NA,TRBJ2-2,TRBD2,TRBV7-2,TGTGCCAGCAGCTTACAGCTCGGGACTAGCTTTCCCGGGGAGCTGTTTTTT,CASSLQLGTSFPGELFF
NA,TRBJ1-4,NA,TRBV7-9,TGTGCCAGCAGCTTAGTCGGAGGGGGTTTGGCAACTAATGAAAAACTGTTTTTT,CASSLVGGGLATNEKLFF
few,TRBJ2-7,TRBD2,TRBV29-1,TGCAGCGTCGGGACTAGCGGGAGCTACGAGCAGTACTTC,CSVGTSGSYEQYF
NA,TRBJ1-1,NA,TRBV7-9,TGTGCCAGCAGCTTAGTTGCTGACACTGAAGCTTTCTTT,CASSLVADTEAFF
NA,TRBJ2-2,NA,TRBV4-2,TGTGCCAGCAGCCAACCCCCTAGCGCCGGGGAGCTGTTTTTT,CASSQPPSAGELFF
NA,TRBJ2-3,TRBD1,TRBV20-1,TGCAGTTACCCCCGGGACAGGTTCACAGATACGCAGTATTTT,CSYPRDRFTDTQYF
NA,TRBJ2-7,NA,TRBV4-2,TGTGCCAGCAGCCAAGCGGCACAGGGAGACTACGAGCAGTACTTC,CASSQAAQGDYEQYF
few,TRBJ2-2,NA,TRBV30,TGTGCCTGGAGATTTTCCGAGGCCGGGGAGCTGTTTTTT,CAWRFSEAGELFF
few,TRBJ1-2,TRBD1,TRBV6-5,TGTGCCAGTCACAGGGGAAGCCACTATGGCTACACCTTC,CASHRGSHYGYTF
NA,TRBJ1-2,TRBD1,TRBV6-5,TGTGCCAGCAGTTACTCGATAAGGACAGGGAAGACTCCGGATGGCTACACCTTC,CASSYSIRTGKTPDGYTF
many,TRBJ1-5,NA,TRBV12-3/TRBV12-4,TGTGCCAGCAGTTTAAATAGGGGTCAGCCCCAGCATTTT,CASSLNRGQPQHF